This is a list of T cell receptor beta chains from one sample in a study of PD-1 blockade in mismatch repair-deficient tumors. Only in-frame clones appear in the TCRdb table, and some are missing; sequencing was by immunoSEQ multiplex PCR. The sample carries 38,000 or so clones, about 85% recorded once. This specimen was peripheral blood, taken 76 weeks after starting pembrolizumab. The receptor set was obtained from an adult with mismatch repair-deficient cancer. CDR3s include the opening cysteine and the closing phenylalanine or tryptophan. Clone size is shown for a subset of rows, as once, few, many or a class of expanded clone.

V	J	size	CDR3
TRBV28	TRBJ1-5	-	CAILGSGQGQEPQHF
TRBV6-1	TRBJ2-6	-	CASSATGSSGANVLTF
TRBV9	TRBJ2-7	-	CASSVEAGGGSYEQYF
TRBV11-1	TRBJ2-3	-	CASSLAGLEGTDTQYF
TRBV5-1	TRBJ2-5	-	CASSVGTDGQETQYF
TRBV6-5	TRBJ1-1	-	CASSYYQGNTEAFF
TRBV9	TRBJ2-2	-	CASSVGQGKGTGELFF
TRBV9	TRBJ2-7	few	CASSVVQVPTYEQYF
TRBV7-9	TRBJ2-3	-	CASSLVAGSTDTQYF
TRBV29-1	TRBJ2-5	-	CSVDWGQAPGVAGGQETQYF
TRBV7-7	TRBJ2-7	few	CASSLGTVYEQYF
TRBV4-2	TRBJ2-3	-	CASSLTSWDTQYF
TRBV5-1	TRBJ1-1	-	CASSYRGTTEAFF
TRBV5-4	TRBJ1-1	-	CASSLEQGSTEAFF
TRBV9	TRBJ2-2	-	CASSAQGLAGVYTGELFF
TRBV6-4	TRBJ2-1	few	CASSDSGDSYNEQFF
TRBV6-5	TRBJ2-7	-	CASSQDGTGPNQQYF
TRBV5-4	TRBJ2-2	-	CASQAGVGYTGELFF
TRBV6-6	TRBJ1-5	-	CASSSLNQPQHF
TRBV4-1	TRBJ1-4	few	CASSRKRGLEGTNEKLFF
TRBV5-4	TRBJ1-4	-	CASSSRGVEKLFF
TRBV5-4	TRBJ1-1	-	CASSLTGVNTEAFF
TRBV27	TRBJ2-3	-	CASSTGLAGVLQDTQYF
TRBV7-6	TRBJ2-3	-	CASSLELAVDTQYF
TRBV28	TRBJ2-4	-	CASSTQAGRGTLAKNIQYF
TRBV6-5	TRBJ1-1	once	CASSSAGQGETEAFF
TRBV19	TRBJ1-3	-	CASSRLSGNTIYF
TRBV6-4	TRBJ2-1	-	CASSDSGGTYNEQFF
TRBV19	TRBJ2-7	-	CASSGPGTAEQYF
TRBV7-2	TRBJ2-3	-	CASTVGLAGDQEYF
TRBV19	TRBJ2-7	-	CASSIDEEQYF
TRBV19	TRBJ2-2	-	CASSMTAKVGGELFF
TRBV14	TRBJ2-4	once	CASSQARGAVLNIQYF
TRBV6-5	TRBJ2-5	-	CASSRLAVKETQYF
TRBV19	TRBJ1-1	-	CASKARGMNTEAFF
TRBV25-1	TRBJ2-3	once	CASSDGGSRDTQYF
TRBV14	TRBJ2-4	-	CASSQGLAGAKNIQYF
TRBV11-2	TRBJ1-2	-	CASSLGLVRNYGYTF
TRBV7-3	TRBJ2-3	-	CASSLDRADTQYF
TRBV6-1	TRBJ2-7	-	CASSLRESSYEQYF
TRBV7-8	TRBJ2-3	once	CASSLGTSGRASDTQYF
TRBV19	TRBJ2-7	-	CASSIRPGPDEQYF
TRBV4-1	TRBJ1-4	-	CASTQKPPGPTTGLNEKLFF
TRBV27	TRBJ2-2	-	CASSLSRFEGLNTGELFF
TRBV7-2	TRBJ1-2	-	CASSSIDRLGDYGYTF
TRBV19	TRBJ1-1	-	CASSMRGTSEAFF
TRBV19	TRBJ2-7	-	CASSPLDRGDYYEQYF
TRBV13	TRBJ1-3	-	CASSQQGAYPGNTIYF
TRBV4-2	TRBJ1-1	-	CASSRPGQRNTEAFF
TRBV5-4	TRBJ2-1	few	CASSTRPPGLADPSYNEQFF